Described below is a single T cell receptor beta chain sequence and its context. This clonotype occurred many times. Its antigen remains undetermined. The germline gene is not matched at one end of the junction; a read error may be the cause. The data belong to a study of T-cell reconstitution after alpha-beta-depleted transplantation in children (dated by TCRdb to about 2016). Concerning the study at large: T-cell immune reconstitution after TCRalphabeta/CD19-depleted allogeneic hematopoietic cell transplantation in children was quantitatively tracked in the study by means of TCR repertoire profiling.

Libraries were constructed by PCR. The instrument was an Illumina HiSeq 2500. TCR library preparation used molecular barcoding, with unique molecular identifiers applied to normalize quantification of the TCRbeta repertoire. Clones were called with MiXCR by TCRdb after fastp trimmed the public reads at Q25, and only in-frame beta chains were retained. Records with the same CDR3 protein are collapsed into one entry carrying the most frequent genes and DNA. This sample holds 200,000 or so distinct CDR3 sequences; 6.3% were observed only once. The leading ten clones occupy around 4.1% of the sample. Interpreted using the paper, the treatment or condition label stands for: allogeneic hematopoietic cell transplantation with graft depleted of TCRalphabeta T cells and CD19 B cells. TCRalphabeta/CD19-depleted allogeneic hematopoietic cell grafts were given to the transplant recipients, all of whom were children.

Results and caveats for the whole study, not just this receptor: The frequencies of hyperexpanded clones fell over the following months, and after one year, T-cell counts and TCRbeta diversity were mostly attributed to newly produced T cells. In some patients, the high TCRbeta diversity seen at day 60 was put down to recipient T cells and intrathymic progenitors that had survived conditioning. The apparently early recovery of alphabetaT-cell counts about two months after transplant reportedly depended on only several hundred rapidly expanded clones that came from non-depleted graft cells.

The receptor's source is a girl less than two years old with combined immunodeficiency, due to receive a stem cell transplant. Source: PBMCs, taken before TCRalphabeta/CD19-depleted stem cell transplant.

The DNA sequence reads TGTGCCAGCAGTCGGGGGTTTGAAAGGGACTTC. This is translated as CASSRGFERDF. The V gene is TRBV12-3 or TRBV12-4 and the J gene is TRBJ2-4; matching of 6 bases hints at TRBD2 as the D gene. The CDR3 starts with the cysteine, ends with the phenylalanine, and has 11 residues. The retained sequence is limited to the CDR3, 33 bases, with the frame set at the first base.